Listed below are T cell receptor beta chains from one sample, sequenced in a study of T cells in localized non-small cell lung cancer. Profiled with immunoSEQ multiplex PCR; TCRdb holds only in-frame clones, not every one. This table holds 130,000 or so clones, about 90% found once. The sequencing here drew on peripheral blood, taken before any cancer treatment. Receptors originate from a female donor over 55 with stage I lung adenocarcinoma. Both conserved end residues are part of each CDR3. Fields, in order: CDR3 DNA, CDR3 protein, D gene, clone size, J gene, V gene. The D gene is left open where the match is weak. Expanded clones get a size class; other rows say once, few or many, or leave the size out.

TGTGCCAGCAGTTTTAAGGGGTTCTATGGCTACACCTTC,CASSFKGFYGYTF,-,-,TRBJ1-2,TRBV28
TGTGCCTGGAAATCGCTCGGGGGCAGCCATGAGCAGTTCTTC,CAWKSLGGSHEQFF,-,-,TRBJ2-1,TRBV30
TGCGCCAGCAGCTTGGGACAGGGTGGAGAGACCCAGTACTTC,CASSLGQGGETQYF,TRBD1,-,TRBJ2-5,TRBV5-1
TGTGCCAGCTCACCCACGGGAGGGTACAATGAGCAGTTCTTC,CASSPTGGYNEQFF,TRBD2,-,TRBJ2-1,TRBV18
TGTGCCAGTAGTGTATCTGGGCCCGATCAGCCCCAGCATTTT,CASSVSGPDQPQHF,-,-,TRBJ1-5,TRBV19
TGTGCCAGCAGTATACAGGGGCCAGCTAACTATGGCTACACCTTC,CASSIQGPANYGYTF,TRBD1,-,TRBJ1-2,TRBV28
TGTGCCAGTAGTACCTCGGGACTTTACGAGCAGTTCTTC,CASSTSGLYEQFF,-,once,TRBJ2-1,TRBV19
TGTGCCAGCAGTAAGAGCGGGGAGCTGTTTTTT,CASSKSGELFF,-,-,TRBJ2-2,TRBV28
TGTGCCAGCAGCTTGGGGCAGGCAAACACTGAAGCTTTCTTT,CASSLGQANTEAFF,-,-,TRBJ1-1,TRBV5-4
TGTGCCACAGGCCTGGAATACACCATATATTTT,CATGLEYTIYF,-,-,TRBJ1-3,TRBV28
TGTGCCAGCAGCAGGGACAGGGGATCCGGGGAGCTGTTTTTT,CASSRDRGSGELFF,TRBD1,-,TRBJ2-2,TRBV11-3
TGTGCCAGCAGCTTGGCGACAGGGCGGACTGGGGCCAACGTCCTGACTTTC,CASSLATGRTGANVLTF,TRBD1,-,TRBJ2-6,TRBV5-5
TGTGCCAGCAGCTTGAGTGGGAAAGCAGATACGCAGTATTTT,CASSLSGKADTQYF,-,-,TRBJ2-3,TRBV7-6
TGCGCCAGCAGCCAGAGCTGGGGAAGCAATCAGCCCCAGCATTTT,CASSQSWGSNQPQHF,-,-,TRBJ1-5,TRBV5-1
TGTGCCAGCAGTTCCCCCGACAGGGACACCGGGGAGCTGTTTTTT,CASSSPDRDTGELFF,TRBD1,-,TRBJ2-2,TRBV28
TGTGCCACCAAGGGGACAGGGGTAACAAGCACCATATATTTT,CATKGTGVTSTIYF,TRBD1,-,TRBJ1-3,TRBV6-5
TGTGCCAGCAGCGTTGGGGGGGCCAAAAATGAGCAGTTCTTC,CASSVGGAKNEQFF,-,-,TRBJ2-1,TRBV9
TGTGCCAGCAGGGTTTTTAGCGGGGGGGCCTACGAGCAGTACTTC,CASRVFSGGAYEQYF,TRBD2,-,TRBJ2-7,TRBV6-1
TGTGCCAGCTCACCAAGCCCCGCGGCGAACACCGGGGAGCTGTTTTTT,CASSPSPAANTGELFF,-,-,TRBJ2-2,TRBV18
TGTGCCAGCAGCTTAAATGGGGCGCGGGGCTACACCTTC,CASSLNGARGYTF,-,-,TRBJ1-2,TRBV7-8
TGTGCCAGTAGTATAATGGAAACTGAGGGCGTCCTGACTTTC,CASSIMETEGVLTF,-,-,TRBJ2-6,TRBV19
TGTGCCAGCAGAGCCGGGACTACCTACGAGCAGTACTTC,CASRAGTTYEQYF,TRBD2,-,TRBJ2-7,TRBV6-1
TGTGCCTGGAGTGACGGCCGACAGGACGAGCAGTACTTC,CAWSDGRQDEQYF,-,-,TRBJ2-7,TRBV30
TGTGCCAGCAGCTACAACAGGGGGTCTGGAAACACCATATATTTT,CASSYNRGSGNTIYF,TRBD1,-,TRBJ1-3,TRBV7-8
TGTGCCAGCTCCCCTCCCCTGGGGGTTAACTACGAGCAGTACTTC,CASSPPLGVNYEQYF,-,-,TRBJ2-7,TRBV18
TGTGCCAGCAGCACCCGAACTGGTCCGGGGGAGCTGTTTTTT,CASSTRTGPGELFF,-,once,TRBJ2-2,TRBV13
TGTGCCAGCAGCTTACAAGCGGGAGGGCCCACAGATACGCAGTATTTT,CASSLQAGGPTDTQYF,TRBD2,-,TRBJ2-3,TRBV7-2
TGTGCCAGCAGCAAACTTGGGGTTTTCGGACAGGGCCCATACGAGCAGTACTTC,CASSKLGVFGQGPYEQYF,-,-,TRBJ2-7,TRBV21-1
TGTGCCAGCAGCAAGAGTCGGAGACAAGAGACCCAGTACTTC,CASSKSRRQETQYF,-,-,TRBJ2-5,TRBV4-2
TGTGCCAGTGGGACCGGGACTAGCTCCTACAATGAGCAGTTCTTC,CASGTGTSSYNEQFF,TRBD2,-,TRBJ2-1,TRBV19
TGTGCCAGTAGTATAGACCTAAATGCCTACGAGCAGTACTTC,CASSIDLNAYEQYF,-,-,TRBJ2-7,TRBV19
TGTGCCTGGAGTACGTCAGTCAGGGGCGGTCAGCCCCAGCATTTT,CAWSTSVRGGQPQHF,-,-,TRBJ1-5,TRBV30
TGTGCCAGCAGCTATACAGGGTACGAGCAGTACTTC,CASSYTGYEQYF,-,-,TRBJ2-7,TRBV5-5